One sample yielded the 18 T cell receptor beta chains listed below, sequenced in a study of cytomegalovirus exposure and HLA in healthy donors. PCR primers comprised 60 Vbeta and 13 Jbeta primers. The data were produced by immunoSEQ multiplex PCR, yet TCRdb's version contains in-frame clones alone and is incomplete. The sample lists 140,000 to 150,000 clones, around 85% occurring once. Sequenced material: PBMCs. These receptors were obtained from a woman aged 30 to 39 in good health and CMV-seronegative.

The genes are TRBV30 and TRBJ1-2; maybe TRBD1 (6 bases). The germline CDR1 and CDR2 sequences are GTSNPN and SVGIG (reference sequence). CDR3 size: 11 residues. V was pared by 4 bases and J by 10 bases, with 13 bases between. CDR3 in DNA: TGTGCCTGGACCGGGGGGGGCACCTACACCTTC. It encodes CAWTGGGTYTF.

V is TRBV10-1 and J is TRBJ2-1; 9 bases fit TRBD1. V dropped 8 bases and J dropped 7; count of bases not matched to a gene: 6. Looked up from germline, CDR1 is WNHNN and CDR2 is SYGVQD (reference sequence). The CDR3 runs to 13 residues. Here the CDR3 reads CASGRTGENEQFF. The CDR3 bases are TGCGCCAGCGGCCGGACAGGGGAGAATGAGCAGTTCTTC.

This clone was detected only once. The V call is TRBV30, the J call TRBJ1-6; D is possibly TRBD1 (5 bases). The CDR3 totals 13 residues. Trimming pared 5 bases from V and 0 bases from J, leaving 5 bases between. Germline V CDR1 and CDR2: GTSNPN, SVGIG (reference sequence). CDR3 nucleotides: TGTGCCTGGGGGGCCTCCTATAATTCACCCCTCCACTTT. Translation gives CAWGASYNSPLHF.

The rearrangement uses TRBV14 and TRBJ2-7; perhaps TRBD2 as D (6 bases). V lost 4 bases, J lost 2 bases, and 12 bases lay in between. This CDR3 has 14 residues. In germline, CDR1 is SGHDN, CDR2 FVKESK. The CDR3 coding sequence is TGTGCCAGCAGCCGCGGGACGGGACCCTACGAGCAGTACTTC. It is translated as CASSRGTGPYEQYF.

The chain carries TRBV7-6 and TRBJ2-2, with TRBD1 matching over 9 bases. V was clipped by 4 bases and J by 6 bases; unmatched bases: 9. Germline loops: CDR1 SGHVS, CDR2 FNYEAQ. CDR3 length equals 16 residues. The CDR3 is CASSSLIQGASGELFF. The CDR3 DNA follows: TGTGCCAGCAGCTCCCTGATACAGGGGGCCTCCGGGGAGCTGTTTTTT. Based on the CDR3 plus reference TRBV7-6 and TRBJ2-2, the full variable domain is GAGVSQSPRYKVTKRGQDVALRCDPISGHVSLYWYRQALGQGPEFLTYFNYEAQQDKSGLPNDRFSAERPEGSISTLTIQRTEQRDSAMYRCASSSLIQGASGELFFGEGSRLTVL.

The DNA of the CDR3 is TGCAGCGTTGAACCCCTGCCGGGGGGCTACACCTTC. Residues: CSVEPLPGGYTF. The chain uses TRBV29-1 and TRBJ1-2; D unresolved. The CDR3 is 12 residues long. Germline V gives CDR1 SQVTM, CDR2 ANQGSEA. V was pared by 2 bases and J by 8 bases, with 12 bases between.

Concerning this clone: At one boundary the junction diverges from the germline segment, which might be a read error. The gene calls are TRBV7-9 and TRBJ1-3; TRBD1 agrees at 9 bases. The CDR3 extends over 17 amino acids. The germline V gene has CDR1 SEHNR and CDR2 FQNEAQ (reference sequence). This chain's CDR3 is CSSSFYRTGVTGNTIYF. CDR3 in DNA: TGTTCCAGCAGCTTTTACCGGACAGGGGTTACTGGAAACACCATATATTTT.

The J gene is TRBJ1-5, the V gene TRBV27; 10 bases are shared with TRBD1. Germline values: CDR1 MNHEY, CDR2 SMNVEV (reference sequence). CDR3 length equals 14 residues. V was clipped by 5 bases and J by 7 bases; unmatched bases: 5. The CDR3 sequence: CASSPGTGEQPQHF. In nucleotides, the CDR3 is TGTGCCAGCAGTCCGGGGACAGGGGAACAGCCCCAGCATTTT.

The rearrangement links TRBV11-1 to TRBJ1-4; 9 bases match TRBD1. V lost 7 bases and J lost 7; bases outside the gene matches: 13. CDR1 and CDR2 (germline): SGHAT, FQDESV (reference sequence). This CDR3 has 16 residues. CDR3 DNA sequence: TGTGCCAGCACCTACGAAGAGGGACAGGGCGTTGAAAAACTGTTTTTT. Protein: CASTYEEGQGVEKLFF.

The chain carries TRBV10-3 and TRBJ1-6; 8 nucleotides align to TRBD1. Germline values: CDR1 ENHRY, CDR2 SYGVKD. The trim removed 2 bases at V and 5 bases at J, leaving 11 bases unmatched. The CDR3 sequence is 18 residues long. CDR3 nucleotides: TGTGCCATCAGTGAGGGACAGGGATTAAGAGCGGATAATTCACCCCTCCACTTT. Its translation: CAISEGQGLRADNSPLHF.

This rearrangement joins TRBV29-1 to TRBJ1-4, with D maybe TRBD1 (5 bases). The V and J ends lost 4 bases and 3 bases respectively, with 6 bases between them. The length of the CDR3 is 12 residues. Germline loops: CDR1 SQVTM, CDR2 ANQGSEA. The CDR3 loop is CSVVGANEKLFF. In nucleotides, the CDR3 is TGCAGCGTTGTAGGGGCTAATGAAAAACTGTTTTTT. The entire variable domain, with the rest obtained from reference TRBV29-1 and TRBJ1-4, is as follows: SAVISQKPSRDICQRGTSLTIQCQVDSQVTMMFWYRQQPGQSLTLIATANQGSEATYESGFVIDKFPISRPNLTFSTLTVSNMSPEDSSIYLCSVVGANEKLFFGSGTQLSVL.

This chain links TRBV5-1 with TRBJ2-3, with 7 bases lining up with TRBD1. The V and J ends lost 4 bases and 2 bases, in that order; junction bases with no gene match: 4. This CDR3 region has 14 residues. Germline assignment: CDR1 SGHRS and CDR2 YFSETQ. The CDR3 DNA sequence: TGCGCCAGCAGCAGGGACAGCAACACAGATACGCAGTATTTT. Residues: CASSRDSNTDTQYF.

The CDR3 DNA is TGTGCCAGCAGTGAAGACAGGGGGGAAAATCAGCCCCAGCATTTT. It is translated as CASSEDRGENQPQHF. The genes are TRBV2 and TRBJ1-5; 8 nucleotides line up with TRBD1. CDR1 is SNHLY, CDR2 FYNNEI, per germline. After removal of 1 base from V and 4 bases from J, the junction contained 3 bases not matched to a gene. This CDR3 region has 15 residues.

V and J are TRBV19 and TRBJ2-3, with 8 nucleotides matching TRBD2. After removal of 4 bases from V and 6 bases from J, the junction contained 3 bases not matched to a gene. This CDR3 has 13 residues. Germline loops: CDR1 LNHDA, CDR2 SQIVND (reference sequence). DNA of the CDR3: TGTGCCAGTAGTAGCGGGGGGCCGGATACGCAGTATTTT. This encodes CASSSGGPDTQYF.

This chain uses TRBV6-5 with TRBJ2-1, with TRBD1 matching 9 bases. Germline CDR1 and CDR2: MNHEY and SVGAGI. The CDR3 has 14 amino acids. V was pared by 7 bases and J by 8 bases, with 9 bases of the junction left unmatched. The CDR3 bases are TGTGCCAGCAAGCCGGGACAGGGTTGGGATGAGCAGTTCTTC. Translation: CASKPGQGWDEQFF.

This clone appeared a few times. The V gene is TRBV13, the J gene TRBJ2-3, with D hard to call. Germline CDR1 reads PRHDT; CDR2 reads FYEKMQ (reference sequence). V was trimmed by 3 bases and J by 4 bases, leaving 11 bases between them. CDR3 length equals 14 residues. CDR3 DNA sequence: TGTGCCAGCAGCTTGGCCCCCCATTCAGATACGCAGTATTTT. Translating gives CASSLAPHSDTQYF.

The chain employs TRBV27 and TRBJ2-7, with 9 bases lining up with TRBD1. Per germline, CDR1 MNHEY and CDR2 SMNVEV (reference sequence). V shed 4 bases and J 7 bases; nucleotides not matched to a gene: 8. The CDR3 spans 14 residues. The CDR3 bases are TGTGCCAGCAGTTACGGACAGGGGTTTCGGGAGCAGTACTTC. Encoded protein: CASSYGQGFREQYF.

The rearrangement uses TRBV5-1 and TRBJ2-1; 9 bases are shared with TRBD2. This CDR3 is built from 18 residues. Germline CDR1 SGHRS, CDR2 YFSETQ. Trimming took 3 bases from V and 1 from J; bases not matched to a gene: 11. The CDR3 spells CASSWTPQTSGSYNEQFF. The CDR3, as DNA: TGCGCCAGCAGCTGGACCCCTCAGACTAGCGGTTCCTACAATGAGCAGTTCTTC.